Detailed here is one T cell receptor (beta chain). This table comes from immunoSEQ multiplex PCR, and its TCRdb copy is limited to in-frame clones, with some not included. The sample holds about 85,000 clones, roughly 92% seen once. The sample is drawn from a study of T cell changes during pregnancy in multiple sclerosis. Sequenced here: peripheral blood, sampled in the first trimester of pregnancy. The receptor was isolated from a female donor with multiple sclerosis, enrolled in a pregnancy study.

CDR3 sequence reads: CASSRGWELFF. The CDR3 DNA reads as TGTGCCAGCAGCCGGGGGTGGGAGCTGTTTTTT. The chain carries TRBV7-2 and TRBJ2-2, with a weak D call TRBD2 (6 bases). This CDR3 comprises 11 residues. Trimming shortened V by 5 bases and J by 9 bases, and 7 bases separated the two germline ends. Germline V gene sequence: CDR1 SGHTA, CDR2 FQGNSA.